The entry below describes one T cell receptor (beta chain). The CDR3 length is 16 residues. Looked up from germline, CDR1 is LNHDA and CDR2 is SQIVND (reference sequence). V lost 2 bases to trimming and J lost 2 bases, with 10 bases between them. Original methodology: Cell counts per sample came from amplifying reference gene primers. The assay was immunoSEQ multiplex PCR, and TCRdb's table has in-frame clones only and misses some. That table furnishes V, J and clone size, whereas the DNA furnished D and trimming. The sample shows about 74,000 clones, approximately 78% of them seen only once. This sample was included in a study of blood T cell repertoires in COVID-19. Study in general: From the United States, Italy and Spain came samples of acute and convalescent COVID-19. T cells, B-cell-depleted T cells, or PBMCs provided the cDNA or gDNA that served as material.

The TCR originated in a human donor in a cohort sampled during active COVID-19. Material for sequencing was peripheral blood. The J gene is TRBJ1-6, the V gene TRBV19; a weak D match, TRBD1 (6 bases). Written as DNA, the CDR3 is TGTGCCAGTAGTATAACCGGGACAACCTATAATTCACCCCTCCACTTT. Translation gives CASSITGTTYNSPLHF.